This is a list of T cell receptor beta chains from one sample in a study of shared clonotypes between healthy human individuals. Sequenced by immunoSEQ multiplex PCR; TCRdb stores in-frame clones only, minus some. The data show approximately 940,000 clones, 76% seen once. The sample taken for sequencing was memory CD4+ T cells sorted from blood. The receptor source for this set is a man younger than 35 in good health. Each CDR3 is given with its conserved first and last residue. The order of the fields is V gene, J gene, D gene, clone size, CDR3 DNA, CDR3 protein. D genes are given only for firm matches. For some rows the clone size is stated as once, few or many, or as a class when expanded; others skip it.

v_gene: TRBV5-1
j_gene: TRBJ1-1
d_gene: -
abundance: -
CDR3nt: TGCGCCAGCAGCCTGAACTACCGGGGGAACACTGAAGCTTTCTTT
CDR3aa: CASSLNYRGNTEAFF

v_gene: TRBV9
j_gene: TRBJ1-6
d_gene: TRBD1
abundance: -
CDR3nt: TGTGCCAGCAGCGGATTGGGACAGAATAATTCACCCCTCCACTTT
CDR3aa: CASSGLGQNNSPLHF

v_gene: TRBV4-1
j_gene: TRBJ2-3
d_gene: -
abundance: -
CDR3nt: TGCGCCACAAAGGGCACAGATACGCAGTATTTT
CDR3aa: CATKGTDTQYF

v_gene: TRBV6-1
j_gene: TRBJ1-4
d_gene: -
abundance: -
CDR3nt: TGTGCCAGCAGTGAACATTACGGCGGCGGAAAAAATGAAAAACTGTTTTTT
CDR3aa: CASSEHYGGGKNEKLFF

v_gene: TRBV9
j_gene: TRBJ1-1
d_gene: -
abundance: few
CDR3nt: TGTGCCAGCAGCCCTCCCCAAGCCGGCACTGAAGCTTTCTTT
CDR3aa: CASSPPQAGTEAFF

v_gene: TRBV5-1
j_gene: TRBJ1-2
d_gene: -
abundance: -
CDR3nt: TGCGCCAGCAGCCCTAAAGACCAGGGGAACCCCTATGGCTACACCTTC
CDR3aa: CASSPKDQGNPYGYTF

v_gene: TRBV7-9
j_gene: TRBJ1-4
d_gene: -
abundance: -
CDR3nt: TGTGCCAGCACCCTTCGGGTCGGGCTGTTTTTT
CDR3aa: CASTLRVGLFF

v_gene: TRBV4-3
j_gene: TRBJ2-1
d_gene: TRBD2
abundance: -
CDR3nt: TGCGCCAGCAGCCAAGTTGTCGGGACTAGCGGGAGGAGGGCCAATGAGCAGTTCTTC
CDR3aa: CASSQVVGTSGRRANEQFF

v_gene: TRBV6-5
j_gene: TRBJ2-7
d_gene: TRBD1
abundance: -
CDR3nt: TGTGCCAGCAGGCGGGGACAGGTCTCCTACGAGCAGTACTTC
CDR3aa: CASRRGQVSYEQYF

v_gene: TRBV6-1
j_gene: TRBJ2-6
d_gene: -
abundance: -
CDR3nt: TGTGCCAGCAGTGAATGGGGCTCTGGGGCCAACGTCCTGACTTTC
CDR3aa: CASSEWGSGANVLTF

v_gene: TRBV19
j_gene: TRBJ1-5
d_gene: -
abundance: few
CDR3nt: TGTGCCAGCACCTGGAGCATGTATAGCAATCAGCCCCAGCATTTT
CDR3aa: CASTWSMYSNQPQHF

v_gene: TRBV18
j_gene: TRBJ2-7
d_gene: -
abundance: -
CDR3nt: TGTGCCAGCTCACCACCGGTCAGGGAGGACGAGCAGTACTTC
CDR3aa: CASSPPVREDEQYF